This note documents a single TCR beta chain sequence. The data are from a study of tumor and adjacent non-tumor tissue in lung cancer. Study as a whole: Aged roughly 30 to 85 years, patients included roughly 10 men and a few women with stage I to III disease. On average, productive TCRbeta reads reached 4 million to 4.5 million per sample.

A modified ARM-PCR protocol with three rounds of nested PCR amplified TCRbeta. TCRdb reanalysed the multiplex PCR reads using MiXCR and keeps one entry per CDR3 protein. The table shows 60,000 or so distinct CDR3 sequences, with around two thirds occurring only once. V was shortened by 6 bases and J by 11 bases, with 19 bases between the two germline ends. The CDR3 totals 13 residues. CDR1 is MNHEY, CDR2 SVGAGI, per germline. This sample's RNA came from whole unsorted tissue. Distant lung tissue was collected more than 3 cm away from the tumor edge. The V call is TRBV6-5, the J call TRBJ1-1; the D is unclear. This receptor was taken from a man aged 65 to 85 with non-small cell lung cancer. The sample was distant non-tumor lung tissue. CDR3 residues: CASSLTITERAFF. DNA of the CDR3: TGTGCCAGCAGCCTCACTATTACAGAGAGGGCTTTCTTT.